The clone carrying this T cell receptor (beta chain) was picked up a small number of times. Its antigen is as yet unknown. The table came from immunoSEQ multiplex PCR; TCRdb's copy has only in-frame clones and leaves some out. Here the sample spans over 110,000 clones, about nine tenths being singletons. Pooling was applied to second doses at about 4 or about 12 weeks. These data come from a study of T cell responses to AZD1222 COVID-19 vaccine. The V and J ends lost 5 bases and 1 base respectively, with 18 bases between them. The CDR3 runs 16 residues. Germline V gene lookup returns CDR1 SGHTA and CDR2 FQGNSA. Study-wide results and limits: It should be noted that donors were predominantly white British and more often female, and clonal diversity was possibly underestimated. A rise in Spike-specific TCR breadth and depth followed two AZD1222 doses. Regions 160-218 and 743-854 held dominance among vaccine-associated CD4 TCRs, which spanned spike.

The sequenced sample was peripheral blood, obtained 28 days after the second AZD1222 dose. The chain combines TRBV7-2 with TRBJ2-7; D may be TRBD2 (6 bases). This TCR derives from an adult who received the AZD1222 COVID-19 vaccine. CDR3 sequence reads: CASSPRPGLASYEQYF. The DNA for the CDR3 is TGTGCCAGCAGCCCTAGGCCGGGCCTAGCGTCCTACGAGCAGTACTTC.